Listed below are T cell receptor beta chains from one sample, sequenced in a study of T cell repertoires in cytomegalovirus infection. These TCRs are of unknown antigen specificity. MiXCR, run by TCRdb on the reads, gives a single entry per CDR3 protein. This repertoire shows some 920,000 distinct CDR3 sequences, roughly 31% found once; its top ten account for over 10%. The source material was cultured CD8+ T cells from PBMCs, sampled from culture after CMV antigen stimulation. These receptor sequences come from a human donor in good health (CMV status not recorded). Some clones in this sample may be carry-over from other donors' samples. Each CDR3 is given with its conserved first and last residue. D genes are given only for firm matches. Clone size, where shown, is once, few, many, or a class for clones that have expanded.

J,D,V,size,DNA,CDR3
TRBJ1-5,-,TRBV12-3/TRBV12-4,few,TGTGCCAGCAGTCTCGGAGGGACCCATCAGCCCCAGCATTTT,CASSLGGTHQPQHF
TRBJ1-5,-,TRBV12-3/TRBV12-4,-,TGTGCCAGCAGTTCCGGTACCTGGGGGGAGCCCCAGCATTTT,CASSSGTWGEPQHF
TRBJ2-5,-,TRBV7-2,-,TGTGCCAGCTGGCGGGGTGGCAACCAAGAGACCCAGTACTTC,CASWRGGNQETQYF
TRBJ1-2,TRBD1,TRBV19,once,TGTGCCAGTAGTATACTTAGGGACAGGCGCTATGGCTACACCTTC,CASSILRDRRYGYTF
TRBJ2-7,TRBD1,TRBV7-6,many,TGTGCCAGCAGCTTAGGGACAGGGGGCTACACCTACGAGCAGTACTTC,CASSLGTGGYTYEQYF
TRBJ1-5,-,TRBV28,-,TGTGCCAGCAGCCCGACACGGGATGGGAATCAGCCCCAGCATTTT,CASSPTRDGNQPQHF
TRBJ1-2,-,TRBV7-2,many,TGTGCCAGCAGCTTAGACGGAGGGTGGGCAAATGGCTACACCTTC,CASSLDGGWANGYTF
TRBJ2-3,-,TRBV27,few,TGTGCCAGCATCCCCGCCCCGGGTGGCGGGAGCACAGATACGCAGTATTTT,CASIPAPGGGSTDTQYF
TRBJ2-7,-,TRBV6-5,-,TGTGCCAGCAGTGTCGGAAGCGAGCAGTACTTC,CASSVGSEQYF
TRBJ2-7,TRBD2,TRBV20-1,few,TGCAGTGCTAGAGATCGCGGACTAGCGGGAGTTTTCTACGAGCAGTACTTC,CSARDRGLAGVFYEQYF
TRBJ2-3,TRBD2,TRBV5-6,-,TGTGCCAGCACGGAGACTAGCGGGCCAGATACGCAGTATTTT,CASTETSGPDTQYF
TRBJ2-2,-,TRBV19,-,TGTGCCAGTAGTGACGACAGTGCCGGGGAGCTGTTTTTT,CASSDDSAGELFF
TRBJ1-4,-,TRBV9,-,TGTGCCAGCAGCCCTGGGAGGTCAACTAATGAAAAACTGTTTTTT,CASSPGRSTNEKLFF
TRBJ1-4,-,TRBV6-1,few,TGTGCCAGCAGTGAATTTGCAGACCTTGCAACTAATGAAAAACTGTTTTTT,CASSEFADLATNEKLFF
TRBJ2-1,-,TRBV6-5,-,TGTGCCAGCAGTTACTCGTTTAGCGGCTACAATGAGCAGTTCTTC,CASSYSFSGYNEQFF
TRBJ1-5,-,TRBV2,few,TGTGCCAGCGGGGGTTTGCATCAGCCCCAGCATTTT,CASGGLHQPQHF
TRBJ2-6,TRBD1,TRBV7-2,many,TGTGCCAGCAGCTCACAGGGGTACCGGGCCAACGTCCTGACTTTC,CASSSQGYRANVLTF
TRBJ1-5,-,TRBV6-2/TRBV6-3,few,TGTGCCAGCAGTTACTCTACGGGAACAGCGGACAATCAGCCCCAGCATTTT,CASSYSTGTADNQPQHF
TRBJ2-2,TRBD1,TRBV28,-,TGTGCCAGCAGTTCCCGACAGGGAATACCCACCGGGGAGCTGTTTTTT,CASSSRQGIPTGELFF
TRBJ1-5,-,TRBV4-1,few,TGCGCCAGCAGCCACCGACAGCTTAGCAATCAGCCCCAGCATTTT,CASSHRQLSNQPQHF
TRBJ2-3,-,TRBV10-3,few,TGTGCCATCAGTCAACCAGCGTCTAGCACAGATACGCAGTATTTT,CAISQPASSTDTQYF
TRBJ2-5,TRBD1,TRBV25-1,-,TGTGCCAGCAGTTCCACTGACAGGGCAAAAGAGACCCAGTACTTC,CASSSTDRAKETQYF
TRBJ1-1,-,TRBV12-3/TRBV12-4,few,TGTGCCAGCAGGTCCGCAGGGAACACTGAAGCTTTCTTT,CASRSAGNTEAFF
TRBJ2-7,TRBD2,TRBV15,-,TGTGCCATCCGGACTAGCGACTCCTACGAGCAGTACTTC,CAIRTSDSYEQYF
TRBJ1-5,-,TRBV7-6,few,TGTGCCAGCAGCATGAATGCAGGGTTTGGTCAGCCCCAGCATTTT,CASSMNAGFGQPQHF
TRBJ2-2,-,TRBV6-5,few,TGTGCCAGCAGCCCAGGAATCGGACGGAACACCGGGGAGCTGTTTTTT,CASSPGIGRNTGELFF
TRBJ1-2,-,TRBV7-9,-,TGTGCCAGCAGCTCCCCCTCGGGTACTAACTATGGCTACACCTTC,CASSSPSGTNYGYTF
TRBJ2-1,-,TRBV4-1,many,TGCGCCAGCAGCCAACCAGGCATCAATGAGCAGTTCTTC,CASSQPGINEQFF
TRBJ1-2,-,TRBV11-2,once,TGTGCCAGCAGCTTACCGACGGATTATGGCTACACCTTC,CASSLPTDYGYTF
TRBJ2-5,-,TRBV6-2/TRBV6-3,few,TGTGCCAGCAGCCAGGGGCTCGGGGTCTGGGTAGAGACCCAGTACTTC,CASSQGLGVWVETQYF
TRBJ1-5,-,TRBV3-1,few,TGTGCCAGCAGCCAAGATCCAGGGCGGCAGCCCCAGCATTTT,CASSQDPGRQPQHF
TRBJ1-1,-,TRBV6-5,many,TGTGCCAGCAGTACGACTGGGGCTGAAGCTTTCTTT,CASSTTGAEAFF
TRBJ2-5,TRBD1,TRBV5-1,-,TGCGCCAGCAGCGGGACAGGGGATAACCAAGAGACCCAGTACTTC,CASSGTGDNQETQYF
TRBJ2-3,-,TRBV7-2,many,TGTGCCAGCAGCTCCGCACTAGGACAGCAGGATACGCAGTATTTT,CASSSALGQQDTQYF
TRBJ2-5,TRBD2,TRBV7-6,many,TGTGCCAGCAGCTTAGCGTATACTAGCGGGGGGGCGGAGACCCAGTACTTC,CASSLAYTSGGAETQYF
TRBJ2-2,-,TRBV7-9,many,TGTGCCAGCAGCTTGAACCCGAACACCGGGGAGCTGTTTTTT,CASSLNPNTGELFF
TRBJ1-2,TRBD1,TRBV10-3,few,TGTGCCATCAGTGAGCTGGGACAGGCGGGCTACACCTTC,CAISELGQAGYTF
TRBJ1-4,-,TRBV27,-,TGTGCCAGCAGTTTACATTCGGCAGGACGTGAAAAACTGTTTTTT,CASSLHSAGREKLFF
TRBJ2-1,TRBD1,TRBV20-1,few,TGCAGTGCTAGAGATTATACCGGACAGGGCGGTAATGAGCAGTTCTTC,CSARDYTGQGGNEQFF
TRBJ2-2,TRBD2,TRBV7-2,-,TGTGCCAGCAGCGCAACTAGCGGGGGAGGGGGCGGGGAGCTGTTTTTT,CASSATSGGGGGELFF